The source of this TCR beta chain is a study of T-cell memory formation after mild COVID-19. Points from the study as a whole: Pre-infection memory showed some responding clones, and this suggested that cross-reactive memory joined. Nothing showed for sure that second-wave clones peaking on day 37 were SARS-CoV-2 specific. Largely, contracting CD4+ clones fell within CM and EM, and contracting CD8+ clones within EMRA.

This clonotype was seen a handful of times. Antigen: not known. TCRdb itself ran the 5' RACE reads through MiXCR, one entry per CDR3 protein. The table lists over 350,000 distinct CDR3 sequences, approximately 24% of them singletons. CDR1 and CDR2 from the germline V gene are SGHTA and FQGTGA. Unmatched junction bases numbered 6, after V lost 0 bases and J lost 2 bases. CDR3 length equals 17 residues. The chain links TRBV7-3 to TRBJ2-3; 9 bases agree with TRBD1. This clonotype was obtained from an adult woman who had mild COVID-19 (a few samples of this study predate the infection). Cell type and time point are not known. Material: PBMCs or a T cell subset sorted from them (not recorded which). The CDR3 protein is CASSLTYGTGPTDTQYF. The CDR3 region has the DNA TGTGCCAGCAGCTTAACTTATGGGACAGGGCCCACAGATACGCAGTATTTT.